This TCR beta chain was found in a study of shared clonotypes between healthy human individuals. Findings and caveats of the study: Rarefaction showed sorted-subset sequencing was incomplete despite large depth.

The CDR3 consists of 12 residues. Deletions cut 6 bases from V and 2 bases from J, with 5 bases between. Per the germline V gene, CDR1 is SQVTM and CDR2 is ANQGSEA. All donors were healthy HIV-negative adults lacking recent acute infections or vaccinations. Notes on this clone: Antigen specificity is unknown.

The authors distributed each subset's genomic DNA evenly over several immunoSEQ plates. Repertoires were generated with immunoSEQ multiplex PCR, while TCRdb's copy carries only in-frame clones and drops some. The data contain approximately 2,300,000 clones, 85% to 95% of them singletons. Sequencing input: naive CD4+ T cells from PBMCs. Indicated subset: CD45RA+ positively selected. The V gene is TRBV29-1, the J gene TRBJ2-6; D uncertain. This receptor was obtained from a man younger than 30 in good health. Some clones in this sample may be carry-over from other donors' samples. The CDR3 protein is CSVDTGANVLTF. CDR3 nucleotide sequence: TGCAGCGTCGACACTGGGGCCAACGTCCTGACTTTC. Full variable domain (remainder filled in from reference TRBV29-1 and TRBJ2-6): SAVISQKPSRDICQRGTSLTIQCQVDSQVTMMFWYRQQPGQSLTLIATANQGSEATYESGFVIDKFPISRPNLTFSTLTVSNMSPEDSSIYLCSVDTGANVLTFGAGSRLTVL.